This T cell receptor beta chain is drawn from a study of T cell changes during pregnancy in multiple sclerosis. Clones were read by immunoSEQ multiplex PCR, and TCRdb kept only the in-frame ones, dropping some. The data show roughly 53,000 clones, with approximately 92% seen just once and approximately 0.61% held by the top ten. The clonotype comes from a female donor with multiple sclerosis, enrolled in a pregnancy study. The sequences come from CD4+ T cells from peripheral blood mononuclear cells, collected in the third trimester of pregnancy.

The CDR3, as DNA: TGTGCCAGCAGCATCCGGCTGTTGACACCTCAGCGGGATCAGCCCCAGCATTTT. The encoded protein is CASSIRLLTPQRDQPQHF. The V gene is TRBV21-1, the J gene TRBJ1-5. TRBV21-1 is labeled a pseudogene. This CDR3 is built from 18 residues.